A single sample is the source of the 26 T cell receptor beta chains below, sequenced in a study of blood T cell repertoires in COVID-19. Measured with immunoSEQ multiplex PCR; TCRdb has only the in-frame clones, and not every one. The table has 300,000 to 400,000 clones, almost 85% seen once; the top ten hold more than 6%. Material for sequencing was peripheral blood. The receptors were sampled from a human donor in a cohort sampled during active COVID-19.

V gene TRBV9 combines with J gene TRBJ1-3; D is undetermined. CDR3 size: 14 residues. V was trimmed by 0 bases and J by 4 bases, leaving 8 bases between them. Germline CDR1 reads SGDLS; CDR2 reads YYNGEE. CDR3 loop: CASSVELTGNTIYF. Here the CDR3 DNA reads TGTGCCAGCAGCGTAGAGTTGACAGGAAACACCATATATTTT.

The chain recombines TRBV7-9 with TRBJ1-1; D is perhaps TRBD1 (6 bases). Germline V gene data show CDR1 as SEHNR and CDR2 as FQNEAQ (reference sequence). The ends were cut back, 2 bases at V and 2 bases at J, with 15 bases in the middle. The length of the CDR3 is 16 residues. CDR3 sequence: CASSLSRAGGNTEAFF. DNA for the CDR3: TGTGCCAGCAGCTTATCCCGGGCGGGGGGCAACACTGAAGCTTTCTTT.

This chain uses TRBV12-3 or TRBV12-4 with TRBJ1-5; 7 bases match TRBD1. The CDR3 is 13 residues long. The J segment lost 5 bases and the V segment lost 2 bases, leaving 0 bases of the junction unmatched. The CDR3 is CASSLQGDQPQHF. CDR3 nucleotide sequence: TGTGCCAGCAGTTTACAGGGGGATCAGCCCCAGCATTTT.

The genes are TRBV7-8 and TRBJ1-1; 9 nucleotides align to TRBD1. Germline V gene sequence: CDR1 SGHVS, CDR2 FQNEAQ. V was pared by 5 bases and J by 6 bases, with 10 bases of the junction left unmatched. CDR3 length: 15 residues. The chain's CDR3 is CASSLWTGAAPEAFF. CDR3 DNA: TGTGCCAGCAGCCTGTGGACAGGGGCGGCCCCTGAAGCTTTCTTT.

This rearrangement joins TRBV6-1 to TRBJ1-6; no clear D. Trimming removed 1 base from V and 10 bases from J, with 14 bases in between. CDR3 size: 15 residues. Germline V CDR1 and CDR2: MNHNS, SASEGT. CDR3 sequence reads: CASSEDPRIDSPLHF. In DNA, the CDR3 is TGTGCCAGCAGTGAAGACCCGCGGATTGACTCACCCCTCCACTTT.

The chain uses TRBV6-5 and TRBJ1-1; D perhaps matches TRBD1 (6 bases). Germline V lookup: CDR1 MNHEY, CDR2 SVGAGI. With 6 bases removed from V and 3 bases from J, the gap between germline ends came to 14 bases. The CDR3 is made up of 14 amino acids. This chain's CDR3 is CASRDTGSYTEAFF. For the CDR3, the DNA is TGTGCCAGCAGAGATACAGGGTCGTACACTGAAGCTTTCTTT.

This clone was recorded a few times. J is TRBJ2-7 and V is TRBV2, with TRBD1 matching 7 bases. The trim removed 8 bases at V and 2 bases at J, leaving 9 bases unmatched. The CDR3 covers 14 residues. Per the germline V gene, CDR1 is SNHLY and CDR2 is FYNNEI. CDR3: CASEMSDRAYEQYF. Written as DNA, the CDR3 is TGTGCCAGCGAGATGTCTGACAGGGCCTACGAGCAGTACTTC.

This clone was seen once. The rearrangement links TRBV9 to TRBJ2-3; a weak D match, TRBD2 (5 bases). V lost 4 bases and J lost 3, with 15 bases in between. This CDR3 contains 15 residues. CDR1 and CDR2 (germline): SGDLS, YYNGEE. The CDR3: CASSPNARGTDTQYF. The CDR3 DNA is TGTGCCAGCAGCCCCAATGCCCGAGGGACAGATACGCAGTATTTT. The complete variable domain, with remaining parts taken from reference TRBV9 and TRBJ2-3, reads DSGVTQTPKHLITATGQRVTLRCSPRSGDLSVYWYQQSLDQGLQFLIQYYNGEERAKGNILERFSAQQFPDLHSELNLSSLELGDSALYFCASSPNARGTDTQYFGPGTRLTVL.

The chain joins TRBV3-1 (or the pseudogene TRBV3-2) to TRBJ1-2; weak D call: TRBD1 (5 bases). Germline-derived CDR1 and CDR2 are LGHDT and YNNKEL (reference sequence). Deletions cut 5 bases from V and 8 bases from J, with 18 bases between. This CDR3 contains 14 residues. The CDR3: CASSESPQALGYTF. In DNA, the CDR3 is TGTGCCAGCAGCGAGTCCCCACAGGCGCTCGGCTACACCTTC.

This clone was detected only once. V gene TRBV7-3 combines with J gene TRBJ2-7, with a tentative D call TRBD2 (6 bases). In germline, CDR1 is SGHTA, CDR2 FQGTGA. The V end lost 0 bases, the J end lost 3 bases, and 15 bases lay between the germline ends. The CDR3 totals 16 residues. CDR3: CASSLTRREQYYEQYF. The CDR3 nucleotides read TGTGCCAGCAGCTTAACGAGGCGGGAACAGTACTACGAGCAGTACTTC.

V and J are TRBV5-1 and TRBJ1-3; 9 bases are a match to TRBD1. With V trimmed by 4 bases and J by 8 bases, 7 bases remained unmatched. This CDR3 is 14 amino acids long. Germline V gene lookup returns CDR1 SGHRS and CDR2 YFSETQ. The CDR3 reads CASSPGTGTDTIYF. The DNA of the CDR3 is TGCGCCAGCAGCCCCGGGACAGGGACTGACACCATATATTTT.

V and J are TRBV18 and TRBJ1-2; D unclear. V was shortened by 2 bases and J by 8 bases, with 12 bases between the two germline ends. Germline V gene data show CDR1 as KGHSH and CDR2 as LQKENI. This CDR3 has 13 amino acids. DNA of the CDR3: TGTGCCAGCTCACCAGCGGGATATGAGGGCTACACCTTC. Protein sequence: CASSPAGYEGYTF. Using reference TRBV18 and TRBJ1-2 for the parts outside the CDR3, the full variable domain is NAGVMQNPRHLVRRRGQEARLRCSPMKGHSHVYWYRQLPEEGLKFMVYLQKENIIDESGMPKERFSAEFPKEGPSILRIQQVVRGDSAAYFCASSPAGYEGYTFGSGTRLTVV.

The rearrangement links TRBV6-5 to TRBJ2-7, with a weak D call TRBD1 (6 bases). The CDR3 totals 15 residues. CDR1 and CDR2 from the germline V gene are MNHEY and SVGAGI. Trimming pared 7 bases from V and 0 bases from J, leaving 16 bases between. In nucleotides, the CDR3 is TGTGCCAGCAAACCCGGGACACCCATCTCCTACGAGCAGTACTTC. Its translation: CASKPGTPISYEQYF.

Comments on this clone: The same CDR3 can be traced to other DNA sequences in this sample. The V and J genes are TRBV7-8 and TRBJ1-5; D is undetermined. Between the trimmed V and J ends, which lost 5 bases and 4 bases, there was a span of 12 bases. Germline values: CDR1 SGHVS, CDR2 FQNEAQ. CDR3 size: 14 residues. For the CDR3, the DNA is TGTGCCAGCAGCCGGACTGGTGGGAATCAGCCCCAGCATTTT. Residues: CASSRTGGNQPQHF. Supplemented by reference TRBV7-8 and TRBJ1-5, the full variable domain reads GAGVSQSPRYKVAKRGQDVALRCDPISGHVSLFWYQQALGQGPEFLTYFQNEAQLDKSGLPSDRFFAERPEGSVSTLKIQRTQQEDSAVYLCASSRTGGNQPQHFGDGTRLSIL.

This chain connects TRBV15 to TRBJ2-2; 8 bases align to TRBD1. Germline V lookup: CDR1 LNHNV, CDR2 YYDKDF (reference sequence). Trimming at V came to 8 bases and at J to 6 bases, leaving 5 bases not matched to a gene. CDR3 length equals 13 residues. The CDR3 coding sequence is TGTGCCACCGGACAGGGTAGGGCCGGGGAGCTGTTTTTT. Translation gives CATGQGRAGELFF.

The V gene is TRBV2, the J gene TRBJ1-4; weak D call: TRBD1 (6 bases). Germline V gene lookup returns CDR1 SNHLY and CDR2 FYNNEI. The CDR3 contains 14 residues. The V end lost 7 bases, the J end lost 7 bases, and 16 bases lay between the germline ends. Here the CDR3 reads CASTPDSRSEKLFF. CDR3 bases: TGTGCCAGCACTCCGGACAGTCGTAGTGAAAAACTGTTTTTT.

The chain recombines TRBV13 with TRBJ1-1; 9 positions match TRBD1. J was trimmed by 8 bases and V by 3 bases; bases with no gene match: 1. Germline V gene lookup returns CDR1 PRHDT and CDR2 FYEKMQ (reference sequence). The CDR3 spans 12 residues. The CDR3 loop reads CASSFGTGEAFF. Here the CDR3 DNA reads TGTGCCAGCAGCTTCGGGACAGGGGAAGCTTTCTTT.

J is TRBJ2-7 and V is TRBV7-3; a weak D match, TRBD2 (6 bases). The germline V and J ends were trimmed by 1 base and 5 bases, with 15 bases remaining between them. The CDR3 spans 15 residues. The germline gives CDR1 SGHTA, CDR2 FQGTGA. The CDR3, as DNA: TGTGCCAGCAGCTTAAACGGGCAGGGAGGCGACGAGCAGTACTTC. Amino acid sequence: CASSLNGQGGDEQYF.

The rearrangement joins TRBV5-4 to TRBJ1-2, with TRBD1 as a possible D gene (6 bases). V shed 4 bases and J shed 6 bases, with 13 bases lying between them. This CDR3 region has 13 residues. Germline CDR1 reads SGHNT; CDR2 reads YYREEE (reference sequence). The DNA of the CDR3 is TGTGCCAGCAGCACTACAGGGAGCCATGGCTACACCTTC. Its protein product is CASSTTGSHGYTF. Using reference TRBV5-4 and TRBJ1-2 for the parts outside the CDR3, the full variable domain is ETGVTQSPTHLIKTRGQQVTLRCSSQSGHNTVSWYQQALGQGPQFIFQYYREEENGRGNFPPRFSGLQFPNYSSELNVNALELDDSALYLCASSTTGSHGYTFGSGTRLTVV.

CDR3 in amino acids: CASGDRALTEAFF. CDR3 DNA sequence: TGTGCCAGCGGGGACAGGGCCCTCACTGAAGCTTTCTTT. V usage is TRBV12-3 or TRBV12-4 and J usage is TRBJ1-1; 9 bases match TRBD1. The CDR3 has 13 amino acids. The junction had 5 bases not matched to a gene; V was cut back by 8 bases and J by 4 bases.

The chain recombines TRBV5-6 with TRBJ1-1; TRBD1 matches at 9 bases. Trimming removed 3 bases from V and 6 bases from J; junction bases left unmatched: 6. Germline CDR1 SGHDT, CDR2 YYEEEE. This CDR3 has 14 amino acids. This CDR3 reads CASSSMTGGAEAFF. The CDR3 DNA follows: TGTGCCAGCAGCTCAATGACAGGGGGAGCTGAAGCTTTCTTT. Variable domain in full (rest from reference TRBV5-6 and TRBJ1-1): DAGVTQSPTHLIKTRGQQVTLRCSPKSGHDTVSWYQQALGQGPQFIFQYYEEEERQRGNFPDRFSGHQFPNYSSELNVNALLLGDSALYLCASSSMTGGAEAFFGQGTRLTVV.

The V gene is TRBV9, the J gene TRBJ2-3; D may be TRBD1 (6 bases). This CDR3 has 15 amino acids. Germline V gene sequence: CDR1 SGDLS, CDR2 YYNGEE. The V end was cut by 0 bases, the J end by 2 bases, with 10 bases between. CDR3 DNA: TGTGCCAGCAGCGTAGGAACAGGGTACACAGATACGCAGTATTTT. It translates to CASSVGTGYTDTQYF.

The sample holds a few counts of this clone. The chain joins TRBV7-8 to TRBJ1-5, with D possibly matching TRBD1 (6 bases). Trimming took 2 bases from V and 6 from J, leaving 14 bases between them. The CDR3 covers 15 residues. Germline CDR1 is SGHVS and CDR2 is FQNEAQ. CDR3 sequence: CASSLTQGTGQPQHF. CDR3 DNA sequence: TGTGCCAGCAGCTTAACACAGGGAACGGGTCAGCCCCAGCATTTT. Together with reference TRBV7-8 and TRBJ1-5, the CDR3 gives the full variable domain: GAGVSQSPRYKVAKRGQDVALRCDPISGHVSLFWYQQALGQGPEFLTYFQNEAQLDKSGLPSDRFFAERPEGSVSTLKIQRTQQEDSAVYLCASSLTQGTGQPQHFGDGTRLSIL.

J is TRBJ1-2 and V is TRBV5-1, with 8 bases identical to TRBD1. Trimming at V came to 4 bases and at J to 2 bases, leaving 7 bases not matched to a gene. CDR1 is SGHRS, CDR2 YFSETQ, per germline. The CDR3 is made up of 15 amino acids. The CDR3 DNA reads TGCGCCAGCAGCCCTGGACAGGGAGGGAACTATGGCTACACCTTC. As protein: CASSPGQGGNYGYTF.

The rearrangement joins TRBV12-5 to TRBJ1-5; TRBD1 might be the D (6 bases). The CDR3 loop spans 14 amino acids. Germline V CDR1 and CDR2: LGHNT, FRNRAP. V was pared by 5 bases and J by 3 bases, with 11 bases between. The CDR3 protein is CASGPRGINQPQHF. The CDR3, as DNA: TGTGCTAGTGGTCCCAGGGGTATCAATCAGCCCCAGCATTTT.

In DNA form, the CDR3 reads TGCGCCAGCAGCCCGGCGGGCACTGAAGCTTTCTTT. Its translation: CASSPAGTEAFF. The chain combines TRBV5-1 with TRBJ1-1; D is ambiguous. Trimming stripped 4 bases from V and 4 bases from J, with 8 bases between. In germline, CDR1 is SGHRS, CDR2 YFSETQ. The CDR3 covers 12 residues.